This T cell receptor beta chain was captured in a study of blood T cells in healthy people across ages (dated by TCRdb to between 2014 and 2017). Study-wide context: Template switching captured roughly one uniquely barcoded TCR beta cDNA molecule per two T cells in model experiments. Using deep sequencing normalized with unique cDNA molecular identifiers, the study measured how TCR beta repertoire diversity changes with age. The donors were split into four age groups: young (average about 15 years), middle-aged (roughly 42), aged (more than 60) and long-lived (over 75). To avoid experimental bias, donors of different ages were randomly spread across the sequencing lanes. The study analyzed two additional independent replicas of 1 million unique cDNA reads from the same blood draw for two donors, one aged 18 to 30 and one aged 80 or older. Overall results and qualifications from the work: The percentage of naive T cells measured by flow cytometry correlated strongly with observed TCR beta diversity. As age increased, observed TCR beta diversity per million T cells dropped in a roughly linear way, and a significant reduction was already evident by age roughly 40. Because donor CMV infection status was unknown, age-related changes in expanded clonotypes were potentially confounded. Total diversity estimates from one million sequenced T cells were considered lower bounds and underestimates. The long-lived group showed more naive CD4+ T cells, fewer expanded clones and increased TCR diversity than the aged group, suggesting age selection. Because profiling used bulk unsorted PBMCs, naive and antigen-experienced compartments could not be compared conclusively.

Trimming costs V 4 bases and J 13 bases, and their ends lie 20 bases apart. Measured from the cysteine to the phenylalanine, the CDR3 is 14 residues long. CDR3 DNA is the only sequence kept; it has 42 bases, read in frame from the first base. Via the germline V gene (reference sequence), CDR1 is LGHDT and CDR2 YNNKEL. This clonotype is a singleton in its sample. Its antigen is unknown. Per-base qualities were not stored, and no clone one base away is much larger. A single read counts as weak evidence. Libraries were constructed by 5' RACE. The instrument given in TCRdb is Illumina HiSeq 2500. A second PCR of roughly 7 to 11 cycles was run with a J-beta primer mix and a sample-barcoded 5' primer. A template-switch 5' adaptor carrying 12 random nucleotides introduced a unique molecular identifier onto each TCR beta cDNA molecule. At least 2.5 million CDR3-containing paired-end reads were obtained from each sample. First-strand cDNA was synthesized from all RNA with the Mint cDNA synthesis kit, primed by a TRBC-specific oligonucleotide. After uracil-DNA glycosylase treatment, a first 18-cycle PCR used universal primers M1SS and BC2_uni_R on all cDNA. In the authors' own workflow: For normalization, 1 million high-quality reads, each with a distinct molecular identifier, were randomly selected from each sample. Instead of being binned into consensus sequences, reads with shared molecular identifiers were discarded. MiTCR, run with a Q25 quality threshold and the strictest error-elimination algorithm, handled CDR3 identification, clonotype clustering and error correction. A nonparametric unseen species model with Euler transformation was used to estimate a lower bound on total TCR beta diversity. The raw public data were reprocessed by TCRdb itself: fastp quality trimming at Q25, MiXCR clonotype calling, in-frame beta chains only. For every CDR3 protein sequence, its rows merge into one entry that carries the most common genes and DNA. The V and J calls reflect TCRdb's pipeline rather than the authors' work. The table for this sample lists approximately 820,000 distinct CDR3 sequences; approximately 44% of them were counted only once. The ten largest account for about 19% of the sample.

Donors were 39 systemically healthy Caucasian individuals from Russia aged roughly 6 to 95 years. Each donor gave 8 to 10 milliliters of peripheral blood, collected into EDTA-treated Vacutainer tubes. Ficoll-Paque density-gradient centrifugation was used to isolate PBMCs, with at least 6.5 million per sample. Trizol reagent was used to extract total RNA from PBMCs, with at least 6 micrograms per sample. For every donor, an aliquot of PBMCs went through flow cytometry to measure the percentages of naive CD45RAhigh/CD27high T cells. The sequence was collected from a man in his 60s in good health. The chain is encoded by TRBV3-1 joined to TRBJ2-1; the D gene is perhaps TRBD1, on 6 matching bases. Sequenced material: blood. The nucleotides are TGTGCCAGCAGCCCCCAGACAGGTTCTGGGACCCAGTTCTTC. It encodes CASSPQTGSGTQFF.